This T cell receptor (beta chain) was recorded in a study of T cells in Graves' hyperthyroidism and ophthalmopathy. RNA transcripts yielded amplified TCR beta CDR3 regions. The HTBI primer set drove a first-round RT-PCR of the TCR CDR3. One entry per CDR3 protein, called by TCRdb with MiXCR from the multiplex PCR reads. The table includes hundreds of thousands of distinct CDR3 sequences, roughly 19% detected once. Of note for this clonotype: Its target is not known.

Exclusions: uncontrolled infection, other autoimmune disease, pregnancy, lactation. Diagnosis relied on clinical symptoms, serum thyroxine and TRAb, thyroid ultrasound and orbital computed tomography. The CDR3 is 13 residues long. The germline gives CDR1 MNHEY, CDR2 SVGAGI. Trimming removed 2 bases at V and 3 bases at J, with 7 bases between. The study's findings and limits: In simple terms, a model built on 13 V-J features told ophthalmopathy apart from stable hyperthyroidism.

The source material was blood. The chain links TRBV6-5 to TRBJ2-5; D is perhaps TRBD2 (5 bases). This TCR came from a woman aged 18-29 years with Graves' hyperthyroidism. CDR3 nucleotide sequence: TGTGCCAGCAGTTACGCAGCGGAAGAGACCCAGTACTTC. Its protein product is CASSYAAEETQYF.